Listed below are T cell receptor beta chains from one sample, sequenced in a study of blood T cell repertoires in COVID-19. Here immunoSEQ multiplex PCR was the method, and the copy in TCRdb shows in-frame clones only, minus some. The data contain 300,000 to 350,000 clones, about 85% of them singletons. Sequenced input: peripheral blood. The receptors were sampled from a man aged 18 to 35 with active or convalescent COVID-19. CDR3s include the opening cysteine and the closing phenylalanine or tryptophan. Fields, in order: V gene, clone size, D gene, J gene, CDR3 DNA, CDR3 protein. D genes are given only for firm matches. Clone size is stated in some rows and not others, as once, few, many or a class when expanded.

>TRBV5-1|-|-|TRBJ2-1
TGCGCCAGCAGCTTGACAGACAGGCGACGAAGATCCAATGAGCAGTTCTTC
CASSLTDRRRRSNEQFF
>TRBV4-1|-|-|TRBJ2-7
TGCGCCAGCAGCCAAGACAGGGCCCCCTACGAGCAGTACTTC
CASSQDRAPYEQYF
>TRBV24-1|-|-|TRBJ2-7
TGTGCCACCAGTGAGACTCCCCCGGAAAACGAGCAGTACTTC
CATSETPPENEQYF
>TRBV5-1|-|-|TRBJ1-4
TGCGCCAGCAGGGGTCAGGGGAATGAAAAACTGTTTTTT
CASRGQGNEKLFF
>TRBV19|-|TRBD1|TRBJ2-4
TGTGCCAGTAGTACGGGACAGGGAGTAGTCATTCAGTACTTC
CASSTGQGVVIQYF
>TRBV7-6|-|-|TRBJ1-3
TGTGCCAGCAGCTCAGGTCAAAGCTCTGGAAACACCATATATTTT
CASSSGQSSGNTIYF
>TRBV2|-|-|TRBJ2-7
TGTGCCACCCTAACGGGGAACTCCTACGAGCAGTACTTC
CATLTGNSYEQYF
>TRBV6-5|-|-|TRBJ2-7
TGTGCCAGCAGCCCAACAGGGAACCCCTACGAGCAGTACTTC
CASSPTGNPYEQYF
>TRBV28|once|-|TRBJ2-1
TGTGCCAGCAGTCAAACCTACAATGAGCAGTTCTTC
CASSQTYNEQFF
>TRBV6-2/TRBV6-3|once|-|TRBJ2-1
TGTGCCAGCAGTTTCCATCGGGGGTTAGGGGATGAGCAGTTCTTC
CASSFHRGLGDEQFF
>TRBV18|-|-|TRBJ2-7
TGTGCCAGCTCACCCCTTCCGACTGGTAGCCCCTACGAGCAGTACTTC
CASSPLPTGSPYEQYF
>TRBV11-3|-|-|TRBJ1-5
TGTGCCAGCAGCCCGCTACGGAACTACCGAAGCCAGCATTTT
CASSPLRNYRSQHF
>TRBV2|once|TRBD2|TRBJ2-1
TGTGCCAGCAGTGGCAGAGTGGGACTAGCGGGAGGGCAGTTCTTC
CASSGRVGLAGGQFF
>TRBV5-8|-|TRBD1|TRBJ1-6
TGTGCCAGCAGCTTGGAGGGGGCAGGTAATTCACCCCTCCACTTT
CASSLEGAGNSPLHF
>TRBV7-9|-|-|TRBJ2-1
TGTGCCAGCAGCCATAGACCAGGGGATGAGCAGTTCTTC
CASSHRPGDEQFF
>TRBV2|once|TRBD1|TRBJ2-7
TGTGCCAGCAGGGGGGACAGGGTTTACGAGCAGTACTTC
CASRGDRVYEQYF
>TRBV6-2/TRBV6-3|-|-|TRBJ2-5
TGTGCCAGCAGTTACTATCTGGGATCAGGGGAGACCCAGTACTTC
CASSYYLGSGETQYF
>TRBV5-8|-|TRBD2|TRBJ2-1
TGTGCCAGCAGCTTGGGACTAGCGCCGAGGGAGCAGTTCTTC
CASSLGLAPREQFF
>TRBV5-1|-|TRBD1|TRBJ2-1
TGCGCCAGCAGCGTCCGGGGACAGCACAATGAGCAGTTCTTC
CASSVRGQHNEQFF
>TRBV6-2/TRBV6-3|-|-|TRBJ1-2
TGTGCCAGCAGTTACTTCCCTCAGGGCCACTATGGCTACACCTTC
CASSYFPQGHYGYTF
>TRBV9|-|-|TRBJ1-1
TGTGCCAGCAGAGGGGACACCGGGAACACTGAAGCTTTCTTT
CASRGDTGNTEAFF
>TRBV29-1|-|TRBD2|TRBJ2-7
TGCAGCGTTGAAGATCCCGGTTATCCGGGACTAGCGGGAGGAGAGCAGTACTTC
CSVEDPGYPGLAGGEQYF
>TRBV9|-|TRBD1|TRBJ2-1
TGTGCCAGCAGCGCGATAGGGACAGGGGGCAATGAGCAGTTCTTC
CASSAIGTGGNEQFF
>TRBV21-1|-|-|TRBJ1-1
TGTGCCAGCAGCTCAAAGGCCGACAGGGAATGCACTGAAGCTTTCTTT
CASSSKADRECTEAFF
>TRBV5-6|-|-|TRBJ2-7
TGTGCCAGCAGCTTGCGACGGACTCCCCTCTACGAGCAGTACTTC
CASSLRRTPLYEQYF
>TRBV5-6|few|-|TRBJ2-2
TGTGCCAGCAGCTTGGGGTACGGGAGTGCCGGGGAGCTGTTTTTT
CASSLGYGSAGELFF
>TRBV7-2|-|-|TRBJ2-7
TGTGCCAGCAACGAGCAGGGGATCTCCTACGAGCAGTACTTC
CASNEQGISYEQYF
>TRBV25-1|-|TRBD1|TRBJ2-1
TGTGCCAGCAGCGACCCCGGGACAGGGGGCGATGAGCAGTTCTTC
CASSDPGTGGDEQFF
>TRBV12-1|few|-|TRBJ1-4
TGTGCCAGCAGCTCGCGCCCAGGGCGGAGTGAAAAACTGTTTTTT
CASSSRPGRSEKLFF
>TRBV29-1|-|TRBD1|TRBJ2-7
TGCAGCATTAGACAGGGGACCTACGAGCAGTACTTC
CSIRQGTYEQYF
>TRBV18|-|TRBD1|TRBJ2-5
TGTGCCAGCTCACCATTGGACAGGGGGGAGACCCAGTACTTC
CASSPLDRGETQYF
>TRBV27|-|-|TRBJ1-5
TGTGCCAGCAGACAGGGAGTTTTGGATCAGCCCCAGCATTTT
CASRQGVLDQPQHF
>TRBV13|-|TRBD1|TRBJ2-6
TGTGCCAGCAGCCTACCCTTCAGGGGGTTTGGGGCCAACGTCCTGACTTTC
CASSLPFRGFGANVLTF
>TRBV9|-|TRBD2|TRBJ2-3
TGTGCCAGCAGCGTAGTAGGCGGGGGGGCAACAGATACGCAGTATTTT
CASSVVGGGATDTQYF
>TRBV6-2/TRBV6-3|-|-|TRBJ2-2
TGTGCCAGCAGCTCTGTCCCGGGTTATGCGACCGGGGAGCTGTTTTTT
CASSSVPGYATGELFF
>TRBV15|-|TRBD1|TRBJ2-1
TGTGCCACCAGCAGTCCGGGACAGGGGTACAATGAGCAGTTCTTC
CATSSPGQGYNEQFF
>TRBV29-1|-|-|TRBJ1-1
TGCAGCGTTGCGGCTGACTCGGCCGCTGAAGCTTTCTTT
CSVAADSAAEAFF
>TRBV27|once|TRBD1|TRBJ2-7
TGTGCCAGCAGTCTCGGGACAGGTATCGCCTACGAGCAGTACTTC
CASSLGTGIAYEQYF
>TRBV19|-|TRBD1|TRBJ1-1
TGTGCCAGTCTACAGGGGACTACTGAAGCTTTCTTT
CASLQGTTEAFF
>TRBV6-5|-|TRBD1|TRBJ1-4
TGTGCCAGCAGGCCGGGACAGGGAACGGAAAAACTGTTTTTT
CASRPGQGTEKLFF
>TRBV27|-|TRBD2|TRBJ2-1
TGTGCCAGCTGGCGGGGGGGCGGCTACAATGAGCAGTTCTTC
CASWRGGGYNEQFF
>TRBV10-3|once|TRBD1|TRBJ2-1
TGTGCCATCAGTGCGGAGGGACAGGCCGAGCAGTTCTTC
CAISAEGQAEQFF
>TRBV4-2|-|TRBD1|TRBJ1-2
TGTGCCAGCAGCCAACCCAGACAGGGGGCGAACTATGGCTACACCTTC
CASSQPRQGANYGYTF
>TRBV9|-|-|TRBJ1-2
TGTGCCAGCAGCAAAGAACAGGGAAGTTATGGCTACACCTTC
CASSKEQGSYGYTF
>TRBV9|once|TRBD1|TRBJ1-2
TGTGCCAGCAGCGTACGACTATATCTGCCGGGACAGGACAGCTACACCTTC
CASSVRLYLPGQDSYTF
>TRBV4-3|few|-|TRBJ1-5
TGCGCCAGCAGCCAAGAAACAGGGTATAGCAATCAGCCCCAGCATTTT
CASSQETGYSNQPQHF
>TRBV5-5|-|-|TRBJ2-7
TGTGCCAGCAGCCTAACAGGGTCTGGCGAGCAGTACTTC
CASSLTGSGEQYF